This T cell receptor (beta chain) was identified in a study of cytomegalovirus exposure and HLA in healthy donors. About the research overall: The 90 to 150 validation repertoires used the same platform as the roughly 610 first-cohort repertoires, a later analysis reported.

As to this clone: Its antigen is not known.

Donors were drawn from the approximately 120-subject validation cohort, separate from the 666-subject first cohort. TCRdb keeps only in-frame clones here, not all; method: immunoSEQ multiplex PCR. In the table there are fewer than 350,000 clones, 70% to 90% of which are singletons. Findings and limits, study-wide: CMV antigen specificity of a few CMV-associated chains was confirmed in vitro. The study put 150 to 200 TCR beta chains on its list as cytomegalovirus-associated.

V was trimmed by 6 bases and J by 6 bases, leaving 18 bases between them. This CDR3 contains 16 residues. Germline V lookup: CDR1 LNHDA, CDR2 SQIVND (reference sequence). The V gene is TRBV19, the J gene TRBJ1-6, with D unclear. This TCR was recovered from a woman younger than 30 in good health and CMV-seronegative. Material for sequencing was PBMCs. The CDR3 sequence is CASSLTETNGNSPLHF. The CDR3 DNA reads TGTGCCAGTAGCCTTACAGAAACGAATGGTAATTCACCCCTCCACTTT.